The source of this T cell receptor (beta chain) is a study of Graves' ophthalmopathy and Graves' hyperthyroidism. Amplified material comprised TCR beta CDR3 regions derived from RNA transcripts. HTBI-primed first-round RT-PCR preceded second-round multiplex PCR. TCRdb reanalysed the multiplex PCR reads using MiXCR and keeps one entry per CDR3 protein. Altogether a few hundred thousand distinct CDR3 sequences are present, roughly 40% being singletons, with the ten largest covering roughly 4.5%. This clonotype occurred many times. Germline CDR1 reads MGHRA; CDR2 reads YSYEKL. V dropped 0 bases and J dropped 7 bases, with 16 bases sitting between them. This CDR3 has 15 residues.

The chain joins TRBV4-1 to TRBJ2-7, with D uncertain. The origin of this receptor is an adult man with Graves' hyperthyroidism. Sequenced material: peripheral blood or thyroid tissue (not recorded which). In nucleotides, the CDR3 is TGCGCCAGCAGCCAAGAGCAGGCAGAGGCTTGGGAGCAGTACTTC. Translated, it gives CASSQEQAEAWEQYF.